A single sample is the source of the 26 T cell receptor beta chains below, sequenced in a study of CD4 T cells in relation to SARS-CoV-2 and coronaviruses. The unexposed donors gave CD4+ T cells in about 2011-2019, prior to COVID-19. Isolation of CD4+ T cells took place after approximately 10 days in culture. Their specific antigens are unknown. Measured with immunoSEQ multiplex PCR; TCRdb has only the in-frame clones, and not every one. The sample yields 20,000 to 25,000 clones, 65% to 85% seen once. The sample taken for sequencing was CD4+ T cells from PBMCs, cultured in vitro. These receptors originate from a human donor in good health.

V usage is TRBV14 and J usage is TRBJ2-4; the D gene is possibly TRBD2 (6 bases). This CDR3 has 15 residues. Germline values: CDR1 SGHDN, CDR2 FVKESK. The V end lost 4 bases, the J end lost 2 bases, and 12 bases lay between the germline ends. The CDR3: CASSLQGLSKNIQYF. In nucleotides, the CDR3 is TGTGCCAGCAGCCTCCAGGGACTTTCCAAAAACATTCAGTACTTC.

A few counts support this clone. V and J are TRBV19 and TRBJ2-2; the D is unclear. The germline V and J ends were trimmed by 1 base and 6 bases, with 15 bases remaining between them. The CDR3 has 16 residues. CDR1 and CDR2 (germline): LNHDA, SQIVND (reference sequence). The CDR3 nucleotides are TGTGCCAGTAGTATAGCGGCCGGTTTGGCGGCCGGGGAGCTGTTTTTT. Translation: CASSIAAGLAAGELFF.

This clone was counted between two and nine times. The J gene is TRBJ1-2, the V gene TRBV12-3 or TRBV12-4; D remains ambiguous. Trimming pared 3 bases from V and 2 bases from J, leaving 4 bases between. The CDR3 runs 12 residues. This chain's CDR3 is CASSLVNYGYTF. For the CDR3, the DNA is TGTGCCAGCAGTTTGGTGAACTATGGCTACACCTTC.

The rearrangement joins TRBV7-3 to TRBJ2-3, with D unclear. V lost 5 bases to trimming and J lost 0 bases, with 12 bases between them. The CDR3 consists of 15 residues. Germline CDR1 and CDR2: SGHTA and FQGTGA. In nucleotides, the CDR3 is TGTGCCAGCAGCCACGAGGCAGCGAGCACAGATACGCAGTATTTT. Translation gives CASSHEAASTDTQYF.

The V call is TRBV30, the J call TRBJ1-2, with D hard to call. Trimming removed 0 bases from V and 5 bases from J, with 7 bases in between. Germline loops: CDR1 GTSNPN, CDR2 SVGIG (reference sequence). This CDR3 is 12 amino acids long. DNA of the CDR3: TGTGCCTGGAGTGTATCGGGGTATGGCTACACCTTC. Its translation is CAWSVSGYGYTF.

The chain links TRBV30 to TRBJ1-2; a possible D gene is TRBD1 (5 bases). Between the trimmed V and J ends, which lost 3 bases and 0 bases, there was a span of 17 bases. Germline V lookup: CDR1 GTSNPN, CDR2 SVGIG (reference sequence). The CDR3 is made up of 16 amino acids. For the CDR3, the DNA is TGTGCCTGGAGGCCGACCCGGGACCTCTCTAACTATGGCTACACCTTC. Amino acids: CAWRPTRDLSNYGYTF.

This rearrangement joins TRBV21-1 to TRBJ1-5. TRBV21-1 is a pseudogene. The CDR3 is made up of 18 amino acids. The CDR3 sequence: CASSKGGDERTSNQPQHF. CDR3 nucleotide sequence: TGTGCCAGCAGCAAAGGGGGGGACGAGAGGACTAGCAATCAGCCCCAGCATTTT.

CDR3 loop: CAWSKGRAAFF. The CDR3 DNA is TGTGCCTGGAGTAAAGGTAGGGCTGCTTTCTTT. The chain links TRBV30 to TRBJ1-1, with D hard to call. V lost 2 bases and J 11 bases, leaving 12 bases between the germline ends. Germline V gene data show CDR1 as GTSNPN and CDR2 as SVGIG (reference sequence). This CDR3 spans 11 amino acids.

This clone was recorded once. The chain uses TRBV10-3 and TRBJ2-5; TRBD2 is a possible D gene (5 bases). The length of the CDR3 is 17 residues. The V end was cut by 0 bases, the J end by 1 base, with 15 bases between. The germline V gene encodes CDR1 ENHRY and CDR2 SYGVKD. The CDR3 coding sequence is TGTGCCATCAGTGAGTCAGGAGCGGAACCACTCCAAGAGACCCAGTACTTC. It yields the protein CAISESGAEPLQETQYF.

J is TRBJ2-1 and V is TRBV9; 8 bases align to TRBD2. The trim removed 2 bases at V and 0 bases at J, leaving 1 base unmatched. The CDR3 has 15 amino acids. Germline CDR1 SGDLS, CDR2 YYNGEE. The CDR3 here is CASSVSGTSYNEQFF. Written as DNA, the CDR3 is TGTGCCAGCAGCGTTAGCGGGACCTCCTACAATGAGCAGTTCTTC.

This chain links TRBV20-1 with TRBJ2-2; D uncertain. From germline, CDR1 is DFQATT and CDR2 SNEGSKA (reference sequence). This CDR3 contains 15 residues. Trimming cost V 3 bases and J 1 base, with 12 bases left between them. The CDR3 DNA reads as TGCAGTGCTAGTAGATTACAGATGAACACCGGGGAGCTGTTTTTT. It yields the protein CSASRLQMNTGELFF.

The chain is built from TRBV12-3 or TRBV12-4 and TRBJ1-4; 8 positions agree with TRBD1. The CDR3 loop spans 13 amino acids. Trimming removed 10 bases from V and 6 bases from J; junction bases left unmatched: 7. The CDR3 loop is CATGQGRHEKLFF. CDR3 DNA: TGTGCCACCGGACAGGGCCGCCATGAAAAACTGTTTTTT.

This chain connects TRBV28 to TRBJ2-1; TRBD2 agrees at 9 bases. The CDR3 covers 16 residues. J lost 0 bases, V lost 2 bases, and 2 bases had no gene match. Germline V gene lookup returns CDR1 MDHEN and CDR2 SYDVKM. The CDR3 here is CASSLPSGISYNEQFF. The CDR3 nucleotides are TGTGCCAGCAGTTTACCTAGCGGGATCTCCTACAATGAGCAGTTCTTC.

The rearrangement uses TRBV5-1 and TRBJ1-6; tentatively, D is TRBD1 (5 bases). The CDR3 has 15 amino acids. The V gene lost 0 bases and the J gene lost 5 bases, with 9 bases spanning the gap. The V gene's germline CDR1 is SGHRS and CDR2 YFSETQ. The DNA of the CDR3 is TGCGCCAGCAGCTTGGATGGGGCCGATAATTCACCCCTCCACTTT. Protein sequence: CASSLDGADNSPLHF.

The chain is built from TRBV5-6 and TRBJ1-5; D perhaps matches TRBD1 (5 bases). CDR1 is SGHDT, CDR2 YYEEEE, per germline. Trimming took off 5 bases at V and 0 bases at J, with 12 bases between the two ends. The CDR3 contains 15 residues. CDR3 residues: CASSSGISSNQPQHF. The DNA of the CDR3 is TGTGCCAGCAGTTCAGGGATTTCTAGCAATCAGCCCCAGCATTTT.

The chain couples TRBV5-6 to TRBJ1-5, with no clear D. This CDR3 region has 14 residues. V dropped 0 bases and J dropped 4 bases, with 8 bases sitting between them. The V gene's germline CDR1 is SGHDT and CDR2 YYEEEE. The CDR3 region is CASSLASFNQPQHF. Written as DNA, the CDR3 is TGTGCCAGCAGCTTGGCCTCCTTTAATCAGCCCCAGCATTTT.

The rearrangement uses TRBV12-3 or TRBV12-4 and TRBJ2-7, with 7 nucleotides matching TRBD1. The V segment lost 6 bases and the J segment 2 bases; nucleotides outside the gene matches: 4. This CDR3 spans 13 amino acids. DNA of the CDR3: TGTGCCAGCAGAACGACAGGGCCCTACGAGCAGTACTTC. It encodes CASRTTGPYEQYF.

The chain is built from TRBV2 and TRBJ2-2, with D perhaps matching TRBD1 (6 bases). This CDR3 has 17 amino acids. The ends were cut back, 4 bases at V and 5 bases at J, with 20 bases in the middle. From germline, CDR1 is SNHLY and CDR2 FYNNEI. CDR3 sequence reads: CASSVPLTGPRTGELFF. For the CDR3, the DNA is TGTGCCAGCAGTGTCCCTCTGACAGGCCCAAGGACCGGGGAGCTGTTTTTT.

This chain joins TRBV19 and TRBJ2-1, with 8 bases identical to TRBD2. The CDR3 is 15 residues long. Unmatched junction bases numbered 11, after V lost 4 bases and J lost 9 bases. Germline-derived CDR1 and CDR2 are LNHDA and SQIVND (reference sequence). The CDR3 DNA reads TGTGCCAGTAGTAATCCGGGACTAGTGTTGGCTGAGCAGTTCTTC. It yields the protein CASSNPGLVLAEQFF. Supplemented by reference TRBV19 and TRBJ2-1, the full variable domain reads DGGITQSPKYLFRKEGQNVTLSCEQNLNHDAMYWYRQDPGQGLRLIYYSQIVNDFQKGDIAEGYSVSREKKESFPLTVTSAQKNPTAFYLCASSNPGLVLAEQFFGPGTRLTVL.

This clone has just one count. The chain joins TRBV5-4 to TRBJ2-3, with D perhaps TRBD2 (6 bases). V was shortened by 0 bases and J by 1 base, with 9 bases between the two germline ends. CDR3 size: 15 residues. The V gene's germline CDR1 is SGHNT and CDR2 YYREEE (reference sequence). For the CDR3, the DNA is TGTGCCAGCAGCTTGGACTCTAGCGGCACAGATACGCAGTATTTT. This encodes CASSLDSSGTDTQYF.

J is TRBJ2-2 and V is TRBV21-1; the table's D call, TRBD1, has no DNA check behind it. TRBV21-1 has pseudogene status. The CDR3 has 16 residues. The CDR3 reads CASSNSGTGVTGELFF. CDR3 nucleotide sequence: TGTGCCAGCAGCAACTCCGGGACAGGGGTCACCGGGGAGCTGTTTTTT.

The chain links TRBV11-2 to TRBJ1-4; D remains unclear. The length of the CDR3 is 14 residues. Trimming removed 0 bases from V and 7 bases from J, with 9 bases in between. CDR1 and CDR2 (germline): SGHAT, FQNNGV. The CDR3 protein is CASSLERGVEKLFF. In nucleotides, the CDR3 is TGTGCCAGCAGCTTAGAACGGGGTGTTGAAAAACTGTTTTTT.

The gene calls are TRBV2 and TRBJ2-5; no definite D call. The CDR3 totals 12 residues. Germline V gene sequence: CDR1 SNHLY, CDR2 FYNNEI. Trimming cost V 2 bases and J 4 bases, with 5 bases left between them. The CDR3 loop is CASSENRETQYF. CDR3 in DNA: TGTGCCAGCAGTGAAAACAGAGAGACCCAGTACTTC. Full variable domain (outside the CDR3, taken from reference TRBV2 and TRBJ2-5): EPEVTQTPSHQVTQMGQEVILRCVPISNHLYFYWYRQILGQKVEFLVSFYNNEISEKSEIFDDQFSVERPDGSNFTLKIRSTKLEDSAMYFCASSENRETQYFGPGTRLLVL.

A single count supports this clone. The chain employs TRBV3-1 (or the pseudogene TRBV3-2) and TRBJ2-7, with unresolved D. The V end lost 0 bases, the J end lost 6 bases, and 3 bases lay between the germline ends. From germline, CDR1 is LGHDT and CDR2 YNNKEL (reference sequence). The CDR3 has 11 amino acids. The CDR3 region is CASSQESEQYF. CDR3 sequence (DNA): TGTGCCAGCAGCCAAGAGTCCGAGCAGTACTTC.

This chain links TRBV5-1 with TRBJ2-3; perhaps TRBD1 as D (6 bases). Trimming left V 0 bases short and J 5 bases short, with 13 bases between. Germline V gene lookup returns CDR1 SGHRS and CDR2 YFSETQ. The CDR3 is 15 residues long. The CDR3, as DNA: TGCGCCAGCAGCTTGGTAGTAGCACAGGGAGATACGCAGTATTTT. Its translation is CASSLVVAQGDTQYF.

This chain joins TRBV2 and TRBJ2-3; the D is unclear. This CDR3 is 13 amino acids long. Per germline, CDR1 SNHLY and CDR2 FYNNEI. Trimming pared 1 base from V and 0 bases from J, leaving 2 bases between. In nucleotides, the CDR3 is TGTGCCAGCAGTGAAGACAGCACAGATACGCAGTATTTT. Its protein is CASSEDSTDTQYF.